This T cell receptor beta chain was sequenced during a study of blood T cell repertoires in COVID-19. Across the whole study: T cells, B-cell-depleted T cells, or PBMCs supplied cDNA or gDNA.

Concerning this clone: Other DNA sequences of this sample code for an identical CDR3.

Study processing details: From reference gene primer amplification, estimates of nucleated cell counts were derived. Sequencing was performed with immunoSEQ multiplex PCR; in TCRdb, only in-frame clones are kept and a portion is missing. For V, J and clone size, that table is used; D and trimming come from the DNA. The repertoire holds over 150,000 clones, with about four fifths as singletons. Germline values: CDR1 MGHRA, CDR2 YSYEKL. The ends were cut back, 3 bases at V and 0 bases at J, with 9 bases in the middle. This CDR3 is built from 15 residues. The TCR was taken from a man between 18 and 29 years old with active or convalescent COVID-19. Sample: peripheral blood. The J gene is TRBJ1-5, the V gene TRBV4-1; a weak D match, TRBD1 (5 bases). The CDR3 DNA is TGCGCCAGCAGCCAGGGGCATAATAGCAATCAGCCCCAGCATTTT. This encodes CASSQGHNSNQPQHF.